A selection of T cell receptor beta chains follows, all from one sample in a study of T cell responses to AZD1222 COVID-19 vaccine. The table came from immunoSEQ multiplex PCR; TCRdb's copy has only in-frame clones and leaves some out. The sample has more than 95,000 clones, 92% seen once; the top ten hold 1.1%. Material: peripheral blood, obtained on day 0 of AZD1222 vaccination. The source is an adult in good health. The CDR3 runs from the conserved cysteine through the conserved F or W. Fields, in order: CDR3 DNA, CDR3 protein, J gene, clone size, V gene, D gene. The D gene is left open where the match is weak. Only some rows state a clone size, as once, few, many or a class for expanded clones.

TGTGCCAGTATCAAGGGACGAGGCTATGGCTACACCTTC CASIKGRGYGYTF TRBJ1-2 - TRBV19 -
TGTGCCAGTAGTATCGCCCATGGGTATGGCTACACCTTC CASSIAHGYGYTF TRBJ1-2 - TRBV19 -
TGTGCCAGCAAGGGACAGGGATGGGGGCAGCCCCAGCATTTT CASKGQGWGQPQHF TRBJ1-5 - TRBV27 TRBD1
TGTGCCAGCACTATGACAGATACGCAGTATTTT CASTMTDTQYF TRBJ2-3 once TRBV6-5 -
TGTGCCAGCAGCCAGGAAGATACGCAGTATTTT CASSQEDTQYF TRBJ2-3 - TRBV14 -
TGTGCCAGTAGTATAGATGGCCCGGACAGGGGGAATCAAGAGACCCAGTACTTC CASSIDGPDRGNQETQYF TRBJ2-5 - TRBV19 TRBD1
TGTGCCATCAGTGAAGTCAACACTGAAGCTTTCTTT CAISEVNTEAFF TRBJ1-1 - TRBV10-3 -
TGTGCCAGCAGCCCTACTAGATCCCAAGAGACCCAGTACTTC CASSPTRSQETQYF TRBJ2-5 - TRBV27 -
TGTGCCAGTAGTCACAGTTACAATCAGCCCCAGCATTTT CASSHSYNQPQHF TRBJ1-5 - TRBV19 -
TGCGCCAGCAGCTTGATAGGGGCAGGGACTAACTATGGCTACACCTTC CASSLIGAGTNYGYTF TRBJ1-2 few TRBV5-1 -
TGTGCCAGCAGCCTCCAGGGGAACACTGAAGCTTTCTTT CASSLQGNTEAFF TRBJ1-1 - TRBV14 -
TGTGCCAGCTCAGATGGGGGGAATTCACCCCTCCACTTT CASSDGGNSPLHF TRBJ1-6 - TRBV18 -
TGTGCCAGCAGTTACTCGTTGGGGAGATCTAACTATGGCTACACCTTC CASSYSLGRSNYGYTF TRBJ1-2 - TRBV6-8 -
TGTGCCAGTAGTACTCAGGGGGCGGGGAACACTGAAGCTTTCTTT CASSTQGAGNTEAFF TRBJ1-1 once TRBV19 TRBD1
TGTGCCAGCAGCTTGGATGGTAGCGGGAGGACCGAGCAGTTCTTC CASSLDGSGRTEQFF TRBJ2-1 once TRBV5-5 TRBD2
TGTGCCAGCAGTTACACGGGACAGGGCGAATCACCCCTCCACTTT CASSYTGQGESPLHF TRBJ1-6 - TRBV6-5 TRBD1
TGTGCCACCAGTGACGGGGCCCAGGCCGGGTACAATGAGCAGTTCTTC CATSDGAQAGYNEQFF TRBJ2-1 - TRBV24-1 -
TGTGCCAGCAGAGGGACAGCAAACACCGGGGAGCTGTTTTTT CASRGTANTGELFF TRBJ2-2 - TRBV6-5 TRBD1
TGTGCCAGCTCACCAAAGCTACCTACAGCGAATCCTCAGCCCCAGCATTTT CASSPKLPTANPQPQHF TRBJ1-5 - TRBV18 -
TGTGCCACCAGTGATCTCGTTAAAGCGGGAGGGATGGATACGCAGTATTTT CATSDLVKAGGMDTQYF TRBJ2-3 - TRBV24-1 TRBD2
TGTGCCAGCAGCTTGGCCCGCAATACCGGGGAGCTGTTTTTT CASSLARNTGELFF TRBJ2-2 - TRBV5-4 -
TGTGCCAGCACGTCCGGATACCCCCCCTACGAGCAGTACTTC CASTSGYPPYEQYF TRBJ2-7 - TRBV6-5 -
TGTGCCAGCAGAGGACAGGGGGCAGGAGGCTACACCTTC CASRGQGAGGYTF TRBJ1-2 - TRBV6-5 TRBD1
TGTGCCAGCAGCAGAGGGTATAAGAGGGAGACCCAGTACTTC CASSRGYKRETQYF TRBJ2-5 - TRBV21-1 -
TGTGCCAGCAGTTCCCCGAGGGCTGGGATAACTGAAGCTTTCTTT CASSSPRAGITEAFF TRBJ1-1 - TRBV6-5 -